Reported below is one TCR beta chain. What it binds is not known. The sample comes from a study of cytomegalovirus exposure and HLA in healthy donors. Trimming cost V 4 bases and J 6 bases, with 10 bases left between them. In germline, CDR1 is SGHKS, CDR2 YYEKEE (reference sequence). This CDR3 is 12 amino acids long. PCR used 60 Vbeta primers and 13 Jbeta primers. TCRdb's copy holds only in-frame clones and misses some; the assay was immunoSEQ multiplex PCR. The data hold about 120,000 clones, with roughly 76% observed a single time. General study results and limits: Roughly uniform sequencing depth across donors was assumed, possibly incorrectly. Previous analysis showed most TCR beta V segments were productive about 87% or about 30% of the time. A classifier reportedly called cytomegalovirus status with high sensitivity and specificity.

This sequence was found in a woman between 45 and 60 years old in good health and CMV-seronegative. This chain uses TRBV5-5 with TRBJ1-1; D is ambiguous. Sequencing was carried out using PBMCs. This chain's CDR3 is CASSGGSPEAFF. The CDR3 DNA is TGTGCCAGCAGCGGTGGGAGTCCTGAAGCTTTCTTT.